The 22 T cell receptor beta chains presented below share a single source sample, sequenced in a study of cytomegalovirus exposure and HLA in healthy donors. The PCR employed 60 Vbeta primers together with 13 Jbeta primers. The protocol was immunoSEQ multiplex PCR, while the TCRdb copy is restricted to in-frame clones and leaves out a portion. The table lists over 200,000 clones, more than 60% of them singletons. Sequenced material: PBMCs. These receptor sequences come from a woman aged 55-69 years in good health and CMV-seropositive.

A note on this clone: A junction boundary mismatches the germline segment, possibly from a read error. The gene calls are TRBV7-9 and TRBJ1-2, with 9 bases that match TRBD1. The CDR3 has 16 amino acids. Germline CDR1 reads SEHNR; CDR2 reads FQNEAQ (reference sequence). This CDR3 is CSSSLFDPGTGTGHTF. CDR3 in DNA: TGTTCCAGCAGCTTATTTGACCCCGGGACAGGGACGGGCCACACCTTC.

The rearrangement uses TRBV27 and TRBJ2-7; 10 nucleotides line up with TRBD2. CDR1 is MNHEY and CDR2 is SMNVEV in the germline V gene (reference sequence). This CDR3 comprises 15 residues. Losses at the gene ends were 10 bases for V and 5 bases for J; bases not matched to a gene: 14. The CDR3 region is CATTARDLAGDEQYF. Here the CDR3 DNA reads TGTGCCACCACAGCGCGGGACCTAGCGGGAGACGAGCAGTACTTC.

The J gene is TRBJ2-3, the V gene TRBV9; 14 bases align to TRBD2. After removal of 1 base from V and 0 bases from J, the junction contained 7 bases not matched to a gene. Looked up from germline, CDR1 is SGDLS and CDR2 is YYNGEE. The CDR3 sequence is 19 residues long. For the CDR3, the DNA is TGTGCCAGCAGCGTACAGCCGGGACTAGCGGGGGCTAGCACAGATACGCAGTATTTT. Residues: CASSVQPGLAGASTDTQYF.

This clone has just a few counts. The chain recombines TRBV5-1 with TRBJ2-1; the match to TRBD2 covers 8 bases. The CDR3 sequence is 15 residues long. From germline, CDR1 is SGHRS and CDR2 YFSETQ. V lost 1 base and J lost 4; bases outside the gene matches: 4. This CDR3 reads CASSLLAGRYNEQFF. The CDR3, as DNA: TGCGCCAGCAGCTTGCTAGCGGGCCGATACAATGAGCAGTTCTTC.

The chain carries TRBV19 and TRBJ1-4; 7 positions match TRBD1. The trim removed 4 bases at V and 0 bases at J, leaving 5 bases unmatched. The germline CDR1 and CDR2 sequences are LNHDA and SQIVND (reference sequence). The length of the CDR3 is 16 residues. CDR3 bases: TGTGCCAGTAGTACCAGACAGGGTGCAACTAATGAAAAACTGTTTTTT. Translated: CASSTRQGATNEKLFF. Full variable domain (missing parts from reference TRBV19 and TRBJ1-4): DGGITQSPKYLFRKEGQNVTLSCEQNLNHDAMYWYRQDPGQGLRLIYYSQIVNDFQKGDIAEGYSVSREKKESFPLTVTSAQKNPTAFYLCASSTRQGATNEKLFFGSGTQLSVL.

The chain combines TRBV2 with TRBJ2-3, with 7 bases fitting TRBD2. This CDR3 contains 16 residues. V lost 4 bases, J lost 1 base, and 8 bases stayed unmatched. Per germline, CDR1 SNHLY and CDR2 FYNNEI. CDR3 sequence (DNA): TGTGCCAGCAGTGGGGCTAGCGGATACCGCACAGATACGCAGTATTTT. Translating gives CASSGASGYRTDTQYF.

This clone was seen a few times. The genes are TRBV5-1 and TRBJ1-1; 10 positions match TRBD1. Germline assignment: CDR1 SGHRS and CDR2 YFSETQ. J was trimmed by 4 bases and V by 4 bases; bases with no gene match: 7. The CDR3 totals 15 residues. Here the CDR3 reads CASSLQDRGGTEAFF. DNA of the CDR3: TGCGCCAGCAGCCTCCAGGACAGGGGGGGCACTGAAGCTTTCTTT.

The chain couples TRBV2 to TRBJ1-5, with TRBD1 matching over 7 bases. This CDR3 spans 13 amino acids. V dropped 7 bases and J dropped 5; count of bases not matched to a gene: 5. CDR1 SNHLY and CDR2 FYNNEI come from the germline V gene. The CDR3 loop reads CASKTGSYQPQHF. CDR3 nucleotides: TGTGCCAGCAAGACAGGGAGTTATCAGCCCCAGCATTTT.

The chain uses TRBV18 and TRBJ2-4; D is undetermined. From germline, CDR1 is KGHSH and CDR2 LQKENI. Trimming cost V 2 bases and J 5 bases, with 10 bases left between them. The CDR3 loop spans 14 amino acids. The CDR3 bases are TGTGCCAGCTCACCATGGCCAAACCAAAACATTCAGTACTTC. This sequence encodes CASSPWPNQNIQYF.

The chain joins TRBV9 to TRBJ2-3; D is unclear. This CDR3 comprises 12 residues. V was pared by 4 bases and J by 0 bases, with 3 bases between. Per the germline V gene, CDR1 is SGDLS and CDR2 is YYNGEE. The CDR3 is CASSPSTDTQYF. The CDR3, as DNA: TGTGCCAGCAGCCCAAGCACAGATACGCAGTATTTT. The variable domain in full, with the rest retrieved from reference TRBV9 and TRBJ2-3, is DSGVTQTPKHLITATGQRVTLRCSPRSGDLSVYWYQQSLDQGLQFLIQYYNGEERAKGNILERFSAQQFPDLHSELNLSSLELGDSALYFCASSPSTDTQYFGPGTRLTVL.

This clone was seen a single time. This sequence joins TRBV5-1 and TRBJ1-2, with D possibly being TRBD1 (5 bases). The CDR3 totals 14 residues. From germline, CDR1 is SGHRS and CDR2 YFSETQ. V was shortened by 3 bases and J by 4 bases, with 13 bases between the two germline ends. The CDR3 bases are TGCGCCAGCAGCTCCTCCGACAGTATCTATGGCTACACCTTC. It yields the protein CASSSSDSIYGYTF.

The rearrangement uses TRBV9 and TRBJ1-2; no clear D. The CDR3 is made up of 15 amino acids. Germline V CDR1 and CDR2: SGDLS, YYNGEE. V gave up 0 bases and J gave up 2 bases, with 11 bases separating them. The CDR3 nucleotides are TGTGCCAGCAGCGTAGAGGCGGCAGCCAACTATGGCTACACCTTC. The encoded protein is CASSVEAAANYGYTF. Complete variable domain (other parts from reference TRBV9 and TRBJ1-2): DSGVTQTPKHLITATGQRVTLRCSPRSGDLSVYWYQQSLDQGLQFLIQYYNGEERAKGNILERFSAQQFPDLHSELNLSSLELGDSALYFCASSVEAAANYGYTFGSGTRLTVV.

The chain links TRBV29-1 to TRBJ1-3; D is uncertain. Per the germline V gene, CDR1 is SQVTM and CDR2 is ANQGSEA. V lost 4 bases to trimming and J lost 0 bases, with 7 bases between them. The CDR3 loop spans 13 amino acids. This CDR3 is CSVALSSGNTIYF. Written as DNA, the CDR3 is TGCAGCGTTGCTCTGAGCTCTGGAAACACCATATATTTT.

In this sample, this clone turned up a few times. The chain couples TRBV7-2 to TRBJ1-2; TRBD1 agrees at 9 bases. The germline V gene encodes CDR1 SGHTA and CDR2 FQGNSA. The CDR3 consists of 17 residues. The V segment lost 1 base and the J segment 6 bases; nucleotides outside the gene matches: 12. The CDR3 loop is CASSLVGGTGNLHGYTF. The CDR3 DNA follows: TGTGCCAGCAGCTTAGTAGGGGGGACAGGGAACCTCCATGGCTACACCTTC.

This clone appeared once. The chain joins TRBV29-1 to TRBJ2-1; 9 bases are shared with TRBD2. Trimming removed 5 bases from V and 3 bases from J; junction bases left unmatched: 2. Germline V CDR1 and CDR2: SQVTM, ANQGSEA. This CDR3 spans 13 amino acids. DNA of the CDR3: TGCAGCGTTCGACTAGCGGTCTACAATGAGCAGTTCTTC. Translated, it gives CSVRLAVYNEQFF.

This rearrangement joins TRBV6-5 to TRBJ2-7; weak D call: TRBD2 (6 bases). The CDR3 covers 14 residues. Germline assignment: CDR1 MNHEY and CDR2 SVGAGI. The V gene lost 0 bases and the J gene lost 1 base, with 7 bases spanning the gap. CDR3 DNA sequence: TGTGCCAGCAGTTACTCGGGGAGGTCCTACGAGCAGTACTTC. Protein: CASSYSGRSYEQYF.

The V and J genes are TRBV14 and TRBJ2-1; no definite D call. There are 14 residues in the CDR3. In germline, CDR1 is SGHDN, CDR2 FVKESK. V gave up 1 base and J gave up 6 bases, with 10 bases separating them. In DNA, the CDR3 is TGTGCCAGCAGCCAAGGGGTTCCGGGCAATGAGCAGTTCTTC. Its translation: CASSQGVPGNEQFF.

For this clone: This sample includes further DNA sequences coding for the same CDR3. The J gene is TRBJ2-3, the V gene TRBV5-1; no clear D gene. V gave up 4 bases and J gave up 2 bases, with 11 bases separating them. This CDR3 spans 14 amino acids. CDR1 and CDR2 (germline): SGHRS, YFSETQ. This chain's CDR3 is CASSLDGSTDTQYF. The CDR3 DNA is TGCGCCAGCAGCCTGGACGGTTCCACAGATACGCAGTATTTT.

V gene TRBV7-3 combines with J gene TRBJ2-7; TRBD1 agrees at 7 bases. From germline, CDR1 is SGHTA and CDR2 FQGTGA. J lost 6 bases, V lost 5 bases, and 7 bases had no gene match. The CDR3 covers 13 residues. CDR3 DNA: TGTGCCAGCAGCCCTGACAGGGAAGGCGAGCAGTACTTC. Residues: CASSPDREGEQYF.

This clone showed up just once. This chain uses TRBV4-2 with TRBJ1-1; 9 bases agree with TRBD1. The CDR3 runs to 15 residues. Germline CDR1 reads LGHNA; CDR2 reads YNFKEQ. Trimming cost V 5 bases and J 4 bases; bases outside gene matches: 8. The CDR3 region is CASSEGQGASTEAFF. CDR3 DNA sequence: TGTGCCAGCAGCGAGGGACAGGGAGCAAGCACTGAAGCTTTCTTT.

Only a few counts were recorded for this clone. The V gene is TRBV27, the J gene TRBJ1-2; maybe TRBD1 (5 bases). The CDR3 loop spans 14 amino acids. V lost 6 bases, J lost 8 bases, and 19 bases lay in between. Germline V gene data show CDR1 as MNHEY and CDR2 as SMNVEV (reference sequence). CDR3 sequence (DNA): TGTGCCAGCAGCCAGACCCAGGGTCAACGGGGCTACACCTTC. It is translated as CASSQTQGQRGYTF.

CDR3 residues: CASSPNPQGQETQYF. The CDR3 nucleotides are TGCGCCAGCAGCCCGAACCCCCAGGGGCAAGAGACCCAGTACTTC. This sequence joins TRBV5-1 and TRBJ2-5, with a possible D match to TRBD1 (6 bases). CDR3 length: 15 residues. Per the germline V gene, CDR1 is SGHRS and CDR2 is YFSETQ. The germline V and J ends were trimmed by 4 bases and 2 bases, with 15 bases remaining between them.